The 31 T cell receptor beta chains listed next were all sequenced from one sample in a study of metastatic and nonmetastatic thyroid tumors. Nobody among the patients had been given any treatment before thyroid surgery. MiXCR re-clonotyped the PCR reads for TCRdb. Of about 25,000 clones in the sample, about 13% are singletons; the top ten hold approximately 17%. Sequenced material: blood. These receptors originate from a female donor with papillary thyroid cancer or a benign thyroid nodule (not recorded which). Some clones in this sample may be carry-over from other donors' samples.

The chain employs TRBV6-2 or TRBV6-3 and TRBJ1-1; 7 bases align to TRBD1. This CDR3 is 19 amino acids long. After removal of 2 bases from V and 2 bases from J, the junction contained 17 bases not matched to a gene. The germline gives CDR1 MNHEY, CDR2 SVGEGT. CDR3 DNA sequence: TGTGCCAGCAGTTACGACAGGGTGGCGACAGGAGGGTATAACACTGAAGCTTTCTTT. Protein product: CASSYDRVATGGYNTEAFF.

This chain joins TRBV5-1 and TRBJ2-2; 11 positions agree with TRBD2. Germline-derived CDR1 and CDR2 are SGHRS and YFSETQ. The V segment lost 2 bases and the J segment 4 bases; nucleotides outside the gene matches: 4. The CDR3 contains 16 residues. In DNA, the CDR3 is TGCGCCAGCAGCTTTACTAGCGGGAGAGGCACCGGGGAGCTGTTTTTT. Protein product: CASSFTSGRGTGELFF.

In its sample, this clone was seen many times. This sequence joins TRBV5-4 and TRBJ2-1; TRBD2 matches 9 bases. After removal of 2 bases from V and 10 bases from J, the junction contained 10 bases not matched to a gene. Germline V gene data show CDR1 as SGHNT and CDR2 as YYREEE (reference sequence). This CDR3 contains 15 residues. The CDR3 region is CASSFSGRNNLEQFF. CDR3 DNA: TGTGCCAGCAGCTTTAGCGGGAGAAACAACCTGGAGCAGTTCTTC.

This clone is categorized as medium-sized. This chain links TRBV6-1 with TRBJ2-3; D is undetermined. In germline, CDR1 is MNHNS, CDR2 SASEGT. The CDR3 has 12 residues. The V end was cut by 10 bases, the J end by 2 bases, with 10 bases between. CDR3 bases: TGTGCCACCCATCCGGTCACAGATACGCAGTATTTT. Translation: CATHPVTDTQYF.

This clone was recorded at least ten times. The chain uses TRBV28 and TRBJ2-4; D not resolved. From germline, CDR1 is MDHEN and CDR2 SYDVKM. V was clipped by 6 bases and J by 12 bases, with 21 bases between them. The CDR3 consists of 14 residues. Here the CDR3 reads CASSPALPGLAQYF. DNA for the CDR3: TGTGCCAGCAGCCCCGCTTTGCCGGGCCTTGCTCAGTACTTC.

This clone appeared many times. V is TRBV28 and J is TRBJ2-4, with D perhaps TRBD1 or TRBD2 (5 bases each). Germline-derived CDR1 and CDR2 are MDHEN and SYDVKM. V was cut by 4 bases and J by 6 bases, with 16 bases left in between. The CDR3 is 15 amino acids. DNA for the CDR3: TGTGCCAGCAGTTCTTACGCCGGGACGATAAACATTCAGTACTTC. This encodes CASSSYAGTINIQYF. Looking up the rest from reference TRBV28 and TRBJ2-4 gives the full variable domain: DVKVTQSSRYLVKRTGEKVFLECVQDMDHENMFWYRQDPGLGLRLIYFSYDVKMKEKGDIPEGYSVSREKKERFSLILESASTNQTSMYLCASSSYAGTINIQYFGAGTRLSVL.

This clone was counted at least ten times. The chain has TRBV7-6 and TRBJ1-3; D uncertain. V was pared by 2 bases and J by 0 bases, with 2 bases between. The CDR3 consists of 13 residues. Per the germline V gene, CDR1 is SGHVS and CDR2 is FNYEAQ. CDR3 nucleotide sequence: TGTGCCAGCAGCTTAAGCTCTGGAAACACCATATATTTT. Its protein product is CASSLSSGNTIYF.

This clone was picked up many times. The chain couples TRBV20-1 to TRBJ2-1, with 7 bases identical to TRBD2. V lost 0 bases and J lost 9; bases outside the gene matches: 17. The CDR3 is made up of 17 amino acids. In germline, CDR1 is DFQATT, CDR2 SNEGSKA (reference sequence). CDR3 protein: CSARDPGRGSLDGEQFF. CDR3 sequence (DNA): TGCAGTGCTAGAGATCCCGGGCGCGGGAGCCTGGACGGTGAGCAGTTCTTC.

This clone was found a few times. Other DNA sequences of this sample code for an identical CDR3. The chain couples TRBV19 to TRBJ1-4, with 8 bases matching TRBD1. Germline V gene lookup returns CDR1 LNHDA and CDR2 SQIVND (reference sequence). The V segment lost 7 bases and the J segment 4 bases; nucleotides outside the gene matches: 8. This CDR3 region has 15 residues. For the CDR3, the DNA is TGTGCCAGTAATTACAGGGGGGGCGGTAATGAAAAACTGTTTTTT. Protein sequence: CASNYRGGGNEKLFF. Variable domain in full (rest from reference TRBV19 and TRBJ1-4): DGGITQSPKYLFRKEGQNVTLSCEQNLNHDAMYWYRQDPGQGLRLIYYSQIVNDFQKGDIAEGYSVSREKKESFPLTVTSAQKNPTAFYLCASNYRGGGNEKLFFGSGTQLSVL.

This sequence joins TRBV10-3 and TRBJ2-7; D not certain. Germline CDR1 and CDR2: ENHRY and SYGVKD. The V gene lost 10 bases and the J gene lost 6 bases, with 25 bases spanning the gap. This CDR3 has 15 residues. The CDR3 sequence: CASTDSDGFLSEQYF. CDR3 in DNA: TGTGCCAGCACCGATTCGGATGGGTTTTTGAGCGAGCAGTACTTC.

Note on this clone: This CDR3 fails to terminate in the conserved phenylalanine or tryptophan, so it likely reflects a read error. V gene TRBV5-1 combines with J gene TRBJ2-1; D possibly corresponds to TRBD2 (6 bases). Deletions cut 8 bases from V and 3 bases from J, with 15 bases between. The CDR3 runs 14 residues. Germline CDR1 SGHRS, CDR2 YFSETQ. CDR3 sequence reads: CASSRGGDYNEQFL. The CDR3 region has the DNA TGCGCCAGTAGCCGAGGCGGGGACTACAATGAGCAGTTCCTC.

In this sample, this clone turned up many times. At one of its ends the junction is not consistent with the germline gene, which may arise from a read error. The J gene is TRBJ2-7, the V gene TRBV18; perhaps TRBD2 as D (5 bases). The CDR3 spans 14 residues. The germline V gene has CDR1 KGHSH and CDR2 LQKENI. CDR3 nucleotides: TGTGCCAGCTCACCCAGAGGGCCCCTCTACGCGCAGTACTTC. This translates into CASSPRGPLYAQYF.

This clone was seen ten or more times. This chain joins TRBV11-2 and TRBJ2-7; a possible D gene is TRBD2 (5 bases). V was pared by 5 bases and J by 2 bases, with 7 bases between. Germline V lookup: CDR1 SGHAT, CDR2 FQNNGV. The CDR3 length is 12 residues. CDR3 sequence (DNA): TGTGCCAGCAGCCCGGGGACCTACGAGCAGTACTTC. It is translated as CASSPGTYEQYF.

Within the sample, this clone is medium-sized. The chain is built from TRBV6-1 and TRBJ2-3; 15 bases fit TRBD2. The J segment lost 3 bases and the V segment lost 4 bases, leaving 2 bases of the junction unmatched. The CDR3 is 16 residues long. Germline V gives CDR1 MNHNS, CDR2 SASEGT. The CDR3 region has the DNA TGTGCCAGCAGTGTCGGACTAGCGGGAGGGACAGATACGCAGTATTTT. Its protein is CASSVGLAGGTDTQYF.

This clone was recorded many times. The rearrangement uses TRBV20-1 and TRBJ2-3; D ambiguous. The CDR3 runs to 15 residues. The ends were cut back, 4 bases at V and 0 bases at J, with 14 bases in the middle. CDR1 is DFQATT and CDR2 is SNEGSKA in the germline V gene (reference sequence). The CDR3: CSATSTELSTDTQYF. The CDR3 DNA follows: TGCAGTGCTACCTCAACCGAACTTAGCACAGATACGCAGTATTTT.

Many counts were recorded for this clone. V and J are TRBV14 and TRBJ2-5; no clear D. Germline V lookup: CDR1 SGHDN, CDR2 FVKESK. V dropped 3 bases and J dropped 2 bases, with 4 bases sitting between them. CDR3 size: 12 residues. The CDR3 DNA reads TGTGCCAGCAGCCATATTCAAGAGACCCAGTACTTC. Its protein is CASSHIQETQYF.

This clone has ten or more counts. The rearrangement joins TRBV5-1 to TRBJ2-3; D unclear. The CDR3 contains 12 residues. Germline V gene data show CDR1 as SGHRS and CDR2 as YFSETQ. V lost 4 bases and J lost 5, with 8 bases in between. CDR3 in amino acids: CASSGPVDTQYF. The DNA for the CDR3 is TGCGCCAGCAGCGGCCCGGTAGATACGCAGTATTTT. Variable domain in full (rest from reference TRBV5-1 and TRBJ2-3): KAGVTQTPRYLIKTRGQQVTLSCSPISGHRSVSWYQQTPGQGLQFLFEYFSETQRNKGNFPGRFSGRQFSNSRSEMNVSTLELGDSALYLCASSGPVDTQYFGPGTRLTVL.

This clone has at least ten counts. The J gene is TRBJ2-2, the V gene TRBV4-1, with 8 positions matching TRBD2. Germline CDR1 is MGHRA and CDR2 is YSYEKL. J gave up 7 bases and V 0 bases, and 10 bases lay outside the gene matches. This CDR3 region has 17 residues. The CDR3 DNA is TGCGCCAGCAGCCAAGAGGTCAGCGGGAGTGGCCGCGGGGAGCTGTTTTTT. This encodes CASSQEVSGSGRGELFF.

Ten or more counts support this clone. The rearrangement links TRBV19 to TRBJ1-6, with a tentative D call TRBD1 (5 bases). Germline V CDR1 and CDR2: LNHDA, SQIVND (reference sequence). V gave up 6 bases and J gave up 5 bases, with 17 bases separating them. The CDR3 has 16 residues. CDR3 protein: CASSPHGRGDNSPLHF. In DNA form, the CDR3 reads TGTGCCAGTAGCCCTCATGGGAGAGGGGATAATTCACCCCTCCACTTT.

This clone was seen many times. Written as DNA, the CDR3 is TGTGCCAGCTCACCACCTGGCGGGCTGGGAAACACCATATATTTT. Protein product: CASSPPGGLGNTIYF. The chain couples TRBV18 to TRBJ1-3; D unresolved. Trimming removed 0 bases from V and 4 bases from J, with 10 bases in between. Germline lookup yields CDR1 KGHSH and CDR2 LQKENI. The length of the CDR3 is 15 residues.

In the case of this clone: An end of the junction differs from the germline gene, which may be a read error. CDR3: CCARAGSAKNIQDF. CDR3 sequence (DNA): TGCTGTGCTAGGGCGGGAAGTGCCAAAAACATTCAGGACTTC. The rearrangement joins TRBV20-1 to TRBJ2-4; weak D call: TRBD2 (6 bases). Germline V gives CDR1 DFQATT, CDR2 SNEGSKA (reference sequence). The CDR3 extends over 14 amino acids.

At least ten counts were recorded for this clone. The V call is TRBV5-5, the J call TRBJ1-3; D not certain. CDR3 size: 16 residues. Germline V gives CDR1 SGHKS, CDR2 YYEKEE (reference sequence). Trimming took 3 bases from V and 4 from J, leaving 17 bases between them. CDR3 sequence reads: CASSSTAASRGNTIYF. As DNA, the CDR3 is TGTGCCAGCAGCTCGACCGCTGCGTCGAGGGGAAACACCATATATTTT.

This clone was seen ten or more times. CDR3 protein: CASSFGGGRPAFF. For the CDR3, the DNA is TGTGCCAGCAGCTTCGGAGGGGGGCGCCCAGCTTTCTTT. The genes are TRBV11-2 and TRBJ1-1; perhaps TRBD1 as D (6 bases). V gave up 3 bases and J gave up 10 bases, with 15 bases separating them. Germline V CDR1 and CDR2: SGHAT, FQNNGV. This CDR3 is 13 amino acids long.

For this clone: Germline is not matched at one junction end, which may reflect a read error. This chain connects TRBV9 to TRBJ1-4; TRBD1 might be the D (5 bases). CDR1 SGDLS and CDR2 YYNGEE come from the germline V gene. The CDR3 covers 13 residues. The CDR3 nucleotides are TGTTCCAGCGGTGCAAGGGGTGATGAAAAACTGTTTTTT. Its translation: CSSGARGDEKLFF.

This clone appeared many times. This sequence joins TRBV6-1 and TRBJ1-2, with TRBD1 matching 7 bases. The V gene's germline CDR1 is MNHNS and CDR2 SASEGT. The CDR3 has 14 amino acids. V gave up 4 bases and J gave up 6 bases; unmatched junction bases: 8. The CDR3 reads CASSGGSTGNGYTF. The DNA for the CDR3 is TGTGCCAGCAGTGGGGGATCGACAGGGAATGGCTACACCTTC.

Note on this clone: Possible read error: a much larger clone is one base away. V usage is TRBV10-2 and J usage is TRBJ2-5, with D unclear. Germline V CDR1 and CDR2: WSHSY, SAAADI. This CDR3 region has 14 residues. The CDR3 is CASREDWNQEAQYF. The CDR3 DNA is TGCGCCAGCAGAGAAGACTGGAACCAAGAGGCCCAGTACTTC.

As for this clone: The germline gene is not matched at one end of the junction; a read error may be the cause. The chain uses TRBV11-1 and TRBJ1-4, with 8 positions matching TRBD1. The CDR3 runs to 15 residues. Germline values: CDR1 SGHAT, CDR2 FQDESV (reference sequence). The CDR3 DNA sequence: TGTGCCAGCAGCGTCCTAAGGACAGGGAGTGAAAACCTGTTGTTT. Its protein is CASSVLRTGSENLLF.

V usage is TRBV12-3 or TRBV12-4 and J usage is TRBJ2-3, with D maybe TRBD2 (6 bases). V was cut by 3 bases and J by 6 bases, with 28 bases left in between. This CDR3 has 19 amino acids. This chain's CDR3 is CASSLGRLAKTGSMDTQYF. In DNA, the CDR3 is TGTGCCAGCAGTTTGGGGCGGCTAGCTAAAACCGGGAGCATGGATACGCAGTATTTT.

This clone showed up many times. CDR3 DNA: TGTGCCAGCTCAAAGGGACAGTCAACTAATGAAAAACTGTTTTTT. Translating gives CASSKGQSTNEKLFF. The rearrangement links TRBV18 to TRBJ1-4, with 7 positions matching TRBD1. CDR1 and CDR2 (germline): KGHSH, LQKENI. After removal of 5 bases from V and 0 bases from J, the junction contained 3 bases not matched to a gene. CDR3 length equals 15 residues.

This clone was picked up many times. The chain is built from TRBV6-5 and TRBJ2-7; tentative D call: TRBD2 (5 bases). V was cut by 2 bases and J by 0 bases, with 8 bases left in between. The CDR3 length is 14 residues. In germline, CDR1 is MNHEY, CDR2 SVGAGI. CDR3 nucleotide sequence: TGTGCCAGCAGTTACCTGGGAGACTCCTACGAGCAGTACTTC. This codes for CASSYLGDSYEQYF.

This clone appeared many times. V is TRBV4-1 and J is TRBJ2-3, with D perhaps matching TRBD1 (6 bases). Germline CDR1 MGHRA, CDR2 YSYEKL. CDR3 length: 13 residues. Trimming removed 5 bases from V and 4 bases from J, with 10 bases in between. This CDR3 reads CASSFQGSDTQYF. In DNA form, the CDR3 reads TGCGCCAGCAGCTTCCAGGGGTCAGATACGCAGTATTTT.